Listed here are 24 T cell receptor beta chains from one sample, sequenced in a study of T cell changes during pregnancy in multiple sclerosis (dated 2019 in TCRdb). The method behind the library was the immunoSEQ multiplex PCR assay. TCRdb limited this immuneACCESS table to in-frame rearrangements with V and J called. A share of clones is missing; checked studies link under half to unresolved V genes, and the rest is unexplained. In this sample the table shows approximately 60,000 clones, 91% of which occur a single time. The ten most abundant clones make up 3.5% to 4.5% of the sample. Source: peripheral blood, taken after pregnancy. These receptors all stem from a female donor in good health, enrolled as a control in a pregnancy study.

This clone appeared a few times. The chain links TRBV21-1 to TRBJ1-4. TRBV21-1 is assigned pseudogene status. The CDR3 runs to 14 residues. The CDR3 DNA follows: TGTGCCAGCAGCTCACTAGCTCGTAATGAAAAACTGTTTTTT. Translating it yields CASSSLARNEKLFF.

The V gene is TRBV2, the J gene TRBJ2-1; 8 positions agree with TRBD2. Germline assignment: CDR1 SNHLY and CDR2 FYNNEI. V lost 3 bases and J lost 8; bases outside the gene matches: 3. The CDR3 is 13 residues long. The CDR3, as DNA: TGTGCCAGCAGTGAGGGACTAGGGGATGAGCAGTTCTTC. Its protein product is CASSEGLGDEQFF.

The rearrangement joins TRBV23-1 to TRBJ1-1, with 8 nucleotides matching TRBD1. TRBV23-1 is known as an ORF, though its function is uncertain. This CDR3 contains 14 residues. Trimming at V came to 0 bases and at J to 3 bases, leaving 0 bases not matched to a gene. CDR3 nucleotides: TGCGCCAGCAGTCAATCGGGACAGGACACTGAAGCTTTCTTT. It is translated as CASSQSGQDTEAFF.

This chain connects TRBV11-3 to TRBJ1-2; 7 bases align to TRBD1. V lost 3 bases to trimming and J lost 5 bases; unmatched junction nucleotides: 6. The CDR3 has 14 amino acids. The germline CDR1 and CDR2 sequences are SGHNT and YENEEA. CDR3 in DNA: TGTGCCAGCAGCTTCGGGACAGCGTCTTATGGCTACACCTTC. Its protein is CASSFGTASYGYTF.

V and J are TRBV6-5 and TRBJ2-3; weak D call: TRBD2 (7 bases). The V and J ends lost 2 bases and 0 bases respectively, with 12 bases between them. The CDR3 is 16 residues long. The V gene's germline CDR1 is MNHEY and CDR2 SVGAGI. This chain's CDR3 is CASSYGRGSSTDTQYF. For the CDR3, the DNA is TGTGCCAGCAGTTACGGGAGGGGGTCGAGCACAGATACGCAGTATTTT.

This chain joins TRBV29-1 and TRBJ1-1, with 7 positions matching TRBD1. The CDR3 extends over 13 amino acids. Germline V gene data show CDR1 as SQVTM and CDR2 as ANQGSEA. The V segment lost 4 bases and the J segment 1 base; nucleotides outside the gene matches: 3. As DNA, the CDR3 is TGCAGCGTTGTGAGGGACAGGAACACTGAAGCTTTCTTT. Protein: CSVVRDRNTEAFF.

This sequence joins TRBV7-2 and TRBJ2-7; TRBD2 is a possible D gene (5 bases). Per the germline V gene, CDR1 is SGHTA and CDR2 is FQGNSA. This CDR3 comprises 17 residues. V lost 1 base, J lost 1 base, and 17 bases lay in between. The CDR3, as DNA: TGTGCCAGCAGCTTAGTGGGAGCCTCTCTTTTATCCTACGAGCAGTACTTC. It codes for CASSLVGASLLSYEQYF.

This clone was detected once. The CDR3 DNA is TGTGCCAGCAGCTTAGAGCGATTAACGCAGTATTTT. Protein product: CASSLERLTQYF. This chain uses TRBV11-2 with TRBJ2-3, with D hard to call. V was pared by 0 bases and J by 9 bases, with 7 bases between. CDR3 size: 12 residues. Germline values: CDR1 SGHAT, CDR2 FQNNGV.

The chain couples TRBV7-8 to TRBJ2-7, with 9 bases aligning to TRBD1. This CDR3 is 15 amino acids long. After removal of 2 bases from V and 5 bases from J, the junction contained 7 bases not matched to a gene. CDR1 is SGHVS and CDR2 is FQNEAQ in the germline V gene. CDR3 DNA sequence: TGTGCCAGCAGCTTATTCAACAGGGGGCCCCACGAGCAGTACTTC. Protein product: CASSLFNRGPHEQYF.

The V gene is TRBV18, the J gene TRBJ1-1; tentative D call: TRBD1 (5 bases). This CDR3 is 13 amino acids long. Germline V gene data show CDR1 as KGHSH and CDR2 as LQKENI. The V gene lost 3 bases and the J gene lost 2 bases, with 7 bases spanning the gap. CDR3 coding DNA: TGTGCCAGCTCACCCGACAGTAACACTGAAGCTTTCTTT. This translates into CASSPDSNTEAFF.

V usage is TRBV29-1 and J usage is TRBJ2-1, with 8 bases identical to TRBD2. Trimming removed 6 bases from V and 4 bases from J; junction bases left unmatched: 14. The CDR3 totals 16 residues. The germline gives CDR1 SQVTM, CDR2 ANQGSEA. CDR3 sequence: CSVGIAAGGVYNEQFF. The CDR3, as DNA: TGCAGCGTGGGGATAGCTGCGGGGGGAGTTTACAATGAGCAGTTCTTC.

The chain employs TRBV27 and TRBJ2-5; 9 bases are shared with TRBD1. The V gene end was trimmed by 6 bases and the J gene end by 2 bases; junction bases not matched to a gene: 4. Germline V gene data show CDR1 as MNHEY and CDR2 as SMNVEV (reference sequence). The CDR3 sequence is 14 residues long. The CDR3 loop reads CASRRDRVQETQYF. Here the CDR3 DNA reads TGTGCCAGCAGACGGGACAGGGTGCAAGAGACCCAGTACTTC.

This clone appeared a single time. V is TRBV6-6 and J is TRBJ2-1; 9 bases are a match to TRBD2. The CDR3 totals 15 residues. Germline lookup yields CDR1 MNHNY and CDR2 SVGAGI (reference sequence). Trimming removed 6 bases from V and 7 bases from J; junction bases left unmatched: 10. The chain's CDR3 is CASRLAGRADNEQFF. The CDR3, as DNA: TGTGCCAGCAGGCTAGCGGGGAGGGCCGATAATGAGCAGTTCTTC.

The rearrangement links TRBV29-1 to TRBJ1-1, with a tentative D call TRBD1 (5 bases). Germline CDR1 reads SQVTM; CDR2 reads ANQGSEA. Deletions cut 2 bases from V and 1 base from J, with 11 bases between. The CDR3 spans 14 residues. The CDR3 DNA reads as TGCAGCGTTGAAAGGGGCTCGGGGAACACTGAAGCTTTCTTT. It is translated as CSVERGSGNTEAFF. Using reference TRBV29-1 and TRBJ1-1 for the parts outside the CDR3, the full variable domain is SAVISQKPSRDICQRGTSLTIQCQVDSQVTMMFWYRQQPGQSLTLIATANQGSEATYESGFVIDKFPISRPNLTFSTLTVSNMSPEDSSIYLCSVERGSGNTEAFFGQGTRLTVV.

This chain links TRBV11-2 with TRBJ2-6; D gene unclear. CDR3 size: 16 residues. The V and J ends lost 3 bases and 0 bases respectively, with 9 bases between them. CDR1 is SGHAT, CDR2 FQNNGV, per germline. DNA of the CDR3: TGTGCCAGCAGCTTTCAATGGAGCTCTGGGGCCAACGTCCTGACTTTC. Its protein product is CASSFQWSSGANVLTF.

The CDR3, as DNA: TGTGCCAGCAGCACTTGGGGGGGGAATCAGCCCCAGCATTTT. This gives the protein CASSTWGGNQPQHF. The chain couples TRBV6-1 to TRBJ1-5; D may be TRBD1 (5 bases). The CDR3 loop spans 14 amino acids. CDR1 is MNHNS and CDR2 is SASEGT in the germline V gene. The V end lost 6 bases, the J end lost 4 bases, and 13 bases lay between the germline ends.

This sequence joins TRBV6-6 and TRBJ1-3; D remains ambiguous. The CDR3 runs 14 residues. Per germline, CDR1 MNHNY and CDR2 SVGAGI (reference sequence). Trimming cost V 3 bases and J 8 bases, with 14 bases left between them. The CDR3 loop reads CASSYTDAMDTIYF. The CDR3, as DNA: TGTGCCAGCAGTTATACAGATGCCATGGACACCATATATTTT.

The genes are TRBV29-1 and TRBJ2-7; 8 bases are a match to TRBD1. Per the germline V gene, CDR1 is SQVTM and CDR2 is ANQGSEA. V shed 4 bases, J shed 0 bases, and the junction held 2 bases outside the gene matches. The CDR3 covers 13 residues. CDR3 DNA: TGCAGCGTTGGACAGGGGAGCTCCTACGAGCAGTACTTC. Residues: CSVGQGSSYEQYF.

J is TRBJ2-7 and V is TRBV9, with 8 nucleotides matching TRBD1. The CDR3 has 16 amino acids. Germline lookup yields CDR1 SGDLS and CDR2 YYNGEE. The V segment lost 0 bases and the J segment 7 bases; nucleotides outside the gene matches: 12. The DNA of the CDR3 is TGTGCCAGCAGCGTAGCGCTGGACAGGGCAACGAGTGAGCAGTACTTC. Protein product: CASSVALDRATSEQYF.

V usage is TRBV6-5 and J usage is TRBJ1-1; D may be TRBD1 (5 bases). Trimming stripped 5 bases from V and 4 bases from J, with 14 bases between. The CDR3 has 14 residues. Germline lookup yields CDR1 MNHEY and CDR2 SVGAGI. CDR3 protein: CASSTGGLVTEAFF. CDR3 bases: TGTGCCAGCAGTACGGGGGGTTTGGTCACTGAAGCTTTCTTT.

V is TRBV6-1 and J is TRBJ2-1; 11 bases agree with TRBD1. Germline V lookup: CDR1 MNHNS, CDR2 SASEGT. CDR3 length: 14 residues. V lost 4 bases, J lost 7 bases, and 3 bases stayed unmatched. CDR3 in DNA: TGTGCCAGCAGTGGGGGACAGGGGGGGAATGAGCAGTTCTTC. This translates into CASSGGQGGNEQFF.

The CDR3 DNA is TGCGCCAGCAGCTACGACAGGAGTGAGCAGTTCTTC. It is translated as CASSYDRSEQFF. J is TRBJ2-1 and V is TRBV5-1, with D possibly TRBD1 on 6 matching bases. Trimming cost V 3 bases and J 9 bases, with 10 bases left between them. CDR1 is SGHRS, CDR2 YFSETQ, per germline. The CDR3 is 12 residues long.

CDR3 sequence reads: CASSEVRTGGKHEQFF. In DNA form, the CDR3 reads TGTGCCAGCAGTGAAGTGCGAACGGGGGGTAAGCATGAGCAGTTCTTC. The chain couples TRBV6-1 to TRBJ2-1; 7 bases map to TRBD2. The germline CDR1 and CDR2 sequences are MNHNS and SASEGT. This CDR3 comprises 16 residues. V lost 1 base to trimming and J lost 8 bases; unmatched junction nucleotides: 11.

V gene TRBV7-7 combines with J gene TRBJ1-4, with TRBD1 matching 11 bases. The CDR3 spans 16 residues. Trimming at V came to 5 bases and at J to 3 bases, leaving 5 bases not matched to a gene. In germline, CDR1 is SSHAT, CDR2 FNYEAQ (reference sequence). The CDR3 sequence is CASSPGQGGANEKLFF. The CDR3 nucleotides read TGTGCCAGCAGCCCGGGACAGGGGGGCGCTAATGAAAAACTGTTTTTT.